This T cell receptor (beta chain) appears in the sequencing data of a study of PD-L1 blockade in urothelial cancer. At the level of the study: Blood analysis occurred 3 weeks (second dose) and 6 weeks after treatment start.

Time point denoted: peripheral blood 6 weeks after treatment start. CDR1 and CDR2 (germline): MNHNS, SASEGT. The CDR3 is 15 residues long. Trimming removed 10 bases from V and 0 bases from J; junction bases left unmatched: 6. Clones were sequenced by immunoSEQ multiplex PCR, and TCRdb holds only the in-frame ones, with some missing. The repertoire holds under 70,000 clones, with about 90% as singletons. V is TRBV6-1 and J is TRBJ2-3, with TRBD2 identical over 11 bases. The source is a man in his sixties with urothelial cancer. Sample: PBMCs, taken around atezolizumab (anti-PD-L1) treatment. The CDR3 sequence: CAIRGTSGSTDTQYF. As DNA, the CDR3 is TGTGCCATCCGGGGGACTAGCGGCAGCACAGATACGCAGTATTTT.